This TCR beta chain was sequenced during a study of cytomegalovirus exposure and HLA in healthy donors. Study at large: From donors who were HLA-typed, an early data release held 80 million to 95 million unique TCRs.

Study-wide results and caveats: Cytomegalovirus status, reportedly, was diagnosed with high specificity and sensitivity by the classifier.

PCR involved 60 Vbeta and 13 Jbeta primers. Measured with immunoSEQ multiplex PCR; TCRdb has only the in-frame clones, and not every one. The sample has roughly 140,000 clones, about 76% seen once. This CDR3 is 17 amino acids long. V gave up 4 bases and J gave up 0 bases; unmatched junction bases: 4. CDR1 and CDR2 (germline): SEHNR, FQNEAQ (reference sequence). With respect to this clone: The antigen is not known.

Sample: PBMCs. The source is a man aged 18 to 29 in good health and CMV-seronegative. The rearrangement uses TRBV7-9 and TRBJ2-6; 9 bases line up with TRBD1. The CDR3 reads CASSSGQGLSGANVLTF. CDR3 DNA sequence: TGTGCCAGCAGCTCCGGACAGGGGCTCTCTGGGGCCAACGTCCTGACTTTC.